The 13 T cell receptor beta chains below were found in one sample sequenced in a study of shared clonotypes between healthy human individuals. Sequencing used immunoSEQ multiplex PCR; TCRdb keeps in-frame clones, though not all of them. This table holds 2 million or so clones, 85% to 95% found once. Sequencing was done on a sample of naive CD4+ T cells sorted from blood. Subset noted: CD45RA+ positively selected. Receptor source: a man aged 18 to 29 in good health.

The rearrangement uses TRBV11-3 and TRBJ1-2; D is possibly TRBD1 (5 bases). Germline CDR1 and CDR2: SGHNT and YENEEA. Trimming took 1 base from V and 7 from J, leaving 22 bases between them. The CDR3 has 17 amino acids. The chain's CDR3 is CASSLVEQGPPSGGYTF. CDR3 in DNA: TGTGCCAGCAGCTTAGTTGAGCAGGGCCCTCCATCGGGTGGCTACACCTTC.

Worth noting for this clone: One end of the junction does not line up with germline, which may come from a read error. The genes are TRBV5-1 and TRBJ2-7; D may be TRBD1 (7 bases). This CDR3 spans 15 amino acids. CDR1 SGHRS and CDR2 YFSETQ come from the germline V gene. The CDR3 reads CASNLGGTAPYEQYF. DNA for the CDR3: TGCGCCAGCAACTTGGGCGGGACAGCCCCCTACGAGCAGTACTTC.

V usage is TRBV5-4 and J usage is TRBJ1-6; D possibly corresponds to TRBD1 (5 bases). CDR3 length: 14 residues. V gave up 4 bases and J gave up 10 bases, with 15 bases separating them. CDR1 and CDR2 (germline): SGHNT, YYREEE (reference sequence). This chain's CDR3 is CASSPDSSESPLHF. CDR3 bases: TGTGCCAGCAGCCCCGACAGCAGCGAGTCACCCCTCCACTTT.

This chain uses TRBV5-1 with TRBJ2-7; 8 bases agree with TRBD1. Germline CDR1 SGHRS, CDR2 YFSETQ. V dropped 4 bases and J dropped 4; count of bases not matched to a gene: 10. This CDR3 spans 15 amino acids. The CDR3 nucleotides read TGCGCCAGCAGCGCGCCCGGGACAGGAGTTTACGAGCAGTACTTC. The encoded protein is CASSAPGTGVYEQYF.

The rearrangement links TRBV20-1 to TRBJ1-1, with D hard to call. The ends were cut back, 0 bases at V and 10 bases at J, with 9 bases in the middle. The germline CDR1 and CDR2 sequences are DFQATT and SNEGSKA (reference sequence). CDR3 length equals 11 residues. CDR3 DNA sequence: TGCAGTGCTAGAGACCTGCTCGGAGCTTTCTTT. Residues: CSARDLLGAFF.

The rearrangement joins TRBV6-5 to TRBJ2-1, with 12 bases fitting TRBD2. The junction had 3 bases not matched to a gene; V was cut back by 6 bases and J by 3 bases. CDR1 and CDR2 (germline): MNHEY, SVGAGI. CDR3 length: 15 residues. The CDR3 is CASSRLAGDYNEQFF. The CDR3, as DNA: TGTGCCAGCAGCCGACTAGCGGGAGACTACAATGAGCAGTTCTTC.

V and J are TRBV30 and TRBJ1-1, with a possible D match to TRBD1 (5 bases). CDR1 GTSNPN and CDR2 SVGIG come from the germline V gene (reference sequence). The CDR3 totals 12 residues. V lost 2 bases to trimming and J lost 6 bases, with 10 bases between them. The CDR3 sequence is CAWSPWGPEAFF. Here the CDR3 DNA reads TGTGCCTGGAGTCCCTGGGGACCTGAAGCTTTCTTT.

On this clone itself: This sample also contains other DNA sequences that code for the same CDR3. The V gene is TRBV11-1, the J gene TRBJ2-1, with TRBD1 matching 9 bases. The V segment lost 1 base and the J segment 4 bases; nucleotides outside the gene matches: 2. CDR1 and CDR2 (germline): SGHAT, FQDESV (reference sequence). The CDR3 is made up of 15 amino acids. The DNA for the CDR3 is TGTGCCAGCAGCTTAGAGGGACAGGGTTACAATGAGCAGTTCTTC. It encodes CASSLEGQGYNEQFF. Filled out from reference TRBV11-1 and TRBJ2-1, the complete variable domain reads EAEVAQSPRYKITEKSQAVAFWCDPISGHATLYWYRQILGQGPELLVQFQDESVVDDSQLPKDRFSAERLKGVDSTLKIQPAELGDSAMYLCASSLEGQGYNEQFFGPGTRLTVL.

CDR3 region: CASSPKGSYNSPLHF. The CDR3 nucleotides read TGTGCCAGCTCACCAAAGGGCTCCTATAATTCACCCCTCCACTTT. The chain carries TRBV18 and TRBJ1-6, with D uncertain. Looked up from germline, CDR1 is KGHSH and CDR2 is LQKENI. V lost 2 bases and J lost 0, with 5 bases in between. The CDR3 runs to 15 residues.

This clone was detected once. The chain couples TRBV5-1 to TRBJ1-1; D possibly corresponds to TRBD1 (6 bases). CDR1 is SGHRS, CDR2 YFSETQ, per germline. The CDR3 consists of 14 residues. Trimming cost V 0 bases and J 4 bases, with 10 bases left between them. The chain's CDR3 is CASSLDGRGTEAFF. As DNA, the CDR3 is TGCGCCAGCAGCTTGGATGGCAGGGGCACTGAAGCTTTCTTT.

V usage is TRBV29-1 and J usage is TRBJ1-6, with D perhaps TRBD1 (6 bases). From germline, CDR1 is SQVTM and CDR2 ANQGSEA. Trimming removed 2 bases at V and 10 bases at J, with 12 bases between. CDR3 size: 13 residues. In DNA, the CDR3 is TGCAGCGTTGAAACAGGCAGGGGCTCACCCCTCCACTTT. Residues: CSVETGRGSPLHF.

This chain joins TRBV10-1 and TRBJ2-3, with D unresolved. The V gene lost 7 bases and the J gene lost 1 base, with 12 bases spanning the gap. Germline assignment: CDR1 WNHNN and CDR2 SYGVQD (reference sequence). The length of the CDR3 is 14 residues. CDR3 sequence (DNA): TGCGCCAGCAACGGATTACCGCGCACAGATACGCAGTATTTT. As protein: CASNGLPRTDTQYF.

V is TRBV6-1 and J is TRBJ1-1; weak D call: TRBD1 (5 bases). In germline, CDR1 is MNHNS, CDR2 SASEGT. The CDR3 runs 11 residues. V was cut by 10 bases and J by 5 bases, with 11 bases left in between. The CDR3 is CATGGGTEAFF. The CDR3 nucleotides are TGTGCCACCGGGGGGGGGACTGAAGCTTTCTTT.